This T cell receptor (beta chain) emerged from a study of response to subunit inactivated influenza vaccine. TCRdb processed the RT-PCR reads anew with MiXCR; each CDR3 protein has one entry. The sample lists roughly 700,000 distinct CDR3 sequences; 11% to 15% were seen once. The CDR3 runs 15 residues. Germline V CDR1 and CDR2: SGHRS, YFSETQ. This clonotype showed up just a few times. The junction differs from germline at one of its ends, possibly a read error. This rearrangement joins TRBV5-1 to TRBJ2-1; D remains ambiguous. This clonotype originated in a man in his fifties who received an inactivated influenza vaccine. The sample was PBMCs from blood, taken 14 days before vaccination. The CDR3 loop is CASSLEVASNNEQFF. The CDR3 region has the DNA TGCGCCAGCAGCTTGGAAGTAGCCTCCAACAATGAGCAGTTCTTC.